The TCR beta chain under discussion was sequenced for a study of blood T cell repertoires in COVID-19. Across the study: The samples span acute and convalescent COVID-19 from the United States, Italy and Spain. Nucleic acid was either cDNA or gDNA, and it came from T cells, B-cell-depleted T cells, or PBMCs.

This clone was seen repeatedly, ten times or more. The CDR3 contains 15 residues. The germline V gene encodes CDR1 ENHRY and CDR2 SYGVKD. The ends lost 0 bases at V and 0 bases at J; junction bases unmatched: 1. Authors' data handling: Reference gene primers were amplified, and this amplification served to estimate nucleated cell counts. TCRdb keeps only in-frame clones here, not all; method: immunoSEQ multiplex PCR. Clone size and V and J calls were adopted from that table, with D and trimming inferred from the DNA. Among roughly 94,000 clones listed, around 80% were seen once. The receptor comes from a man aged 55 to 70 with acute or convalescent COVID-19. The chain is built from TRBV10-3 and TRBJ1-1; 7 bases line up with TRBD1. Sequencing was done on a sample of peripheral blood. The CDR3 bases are TGTGCCATCAGTGAGTCAGGGACAGTGAACACTGAAGCTTTCTTT. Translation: CAISESGTVNTEAFF.